These 3 T cell receptor beta chains were sequenced from one sample in a study of T cells in Graves' hyperthyroidism and ophthalmopathy. RNA transcripts gave rise to amplified TCR beta CDR3 regions. HTBI primers drove first-round RT-PCR of the TCR CDR3. MiXCR was run by TCRdb on the multiplex PCR reads, yielding one entry per CDR3 protein. This table holds fewer than 500,000 distinct CDR3 sequences, about 14% found once. The sample taken for sequencing was blood. These TCRs come from a man aged 18 to 35 with Graves' ophthalmopathy.

The table lists this clonotype with many counts. The chain uses TRBV16 and TRBJ1-5; D is unresolved. V shed 1 base and J shed 3 bases, with 7 bases lying between them. Germline V gives CDR1 KGHSY, CDR2 FQNENV. The CDR3 consists of 14 residues. CDR3 amino acids: CASSQLSDNQPQHF. CDR3 sequence (DNA): TGTGCCAGCAGCCAATTGTCGGACAATCAGCCCCAGCATTTT.

This clonotype was seen repeatedly, ten times or more. The rearrangement uses TRBV12-3 or TRBV12-4 and TRBJ1-2, with D perhaps matching TRBD1 (5 bases). Trimming shortened V by 1 base and J by 3 bases, and 9 bases separated the two germline ends. This CDR3 is 14 amino acids long. CDR3 nucleotide sequence: TGTGCCAGCAGTTTAGATGGCAGGGACTATGGCTACACCTTC. This codes for CASSLDGRDYGYTF.

With regard to this clonotype: The junction shows a germline mismatch at one end, possibly a read error. V and J are TRBV5-1 and TRBJ1-2; a possible D gene is TRBD1 (5 bases). This CDR3 comprises 14 residues. Germline values: CDR1 SGHRS, CDR2 YFSETQ. The CDR3 loop reads CASSSGRDGYGYTF. The CDR3 bases are TGCGCCAGCAGCTCGGGGCGAGATGGCTATGGCTATACCTTC.